One sample yielded the 25 T cell receptor beta chains listed below, sequenced in a study of blood T cells in healthy people across ages. Next came a second PCR, run for about 6 to 12 cycles, which used a sample-barcoded 5' primer along with a J-beta primer mix. TCRdb redid the calling of the 5' RACE reads with MiXCR, one entry per CDR3 protein. This sample has about 760,000 distinct CDR3 sequences, with roughly 25% found just once. The sample was also reused in another study, on T cells of mothers and their children.

The specimen sequenced was blood. These receptor sequences come from a boy younger than 18 in good health.

This clonotype was recorded a few times. The rearrangement uses TRBV9 and TRBJ1-1; D possibly corresponds to TRBD1 (6 bases). Germline CDR1 reads SGDLS; CDR2 reads YYNGEE. V was trimmed by 6 bases and J by 0 bases, leaving 9 bases between them. The CDR3 is made up of 13 amino acids. CDR3: CASTSGVNTEAFF. The CDR3 bases are TGTGCCAGCACCTCAGGGGTGAACACTGAAGCTTTCTTT. Combining the CDR3 with reference TRBV9 and TRBJ1-1 gives the whole variable domain DSGVTQTPKHLITATGQRVTLRCSPRSGDLSVYWYQQSLDQGLQFLIQYYNGEERAKGNILERFSAQQFPDLHSELNLSSLELGDSALYFCASTSGVNTEAFFGQGTRLTVV.

V usage is TRBV2 and J usage is TRBJ1-6; D gene uncertain. The CDR3 has 15 amino acids. Germline values: CDR1 SNHLY, CDR2 FYNNEI. V lost 8 bases and J lost 2, with 13 bases in between. Written as DNA, the CDR3 is TGTGCCAGCCGAGACCTCAACACCTATAATTCACCCCTCCACTTT. It specifies CASRDLNTYNSPLHF. The complete variable domain, with remaining parts taken from reference TRBV2 and TRBJ1-6, reads EPEVTQTPSHQVTQMGQEVILRCVPISNHLYFYWYRQILGQKVEFLVSFYNNEISEKSEIFDDQFSVERPDGSNFTLKIRSTKLEDSAMYFCASRDLNTYNSPLHFGNGTRLTVT.

In its sample, this clonotype was seen a few times. This chain connects TRBV3-1 to TRBJ2-3, with unresolved D. The V gene's germline CDR1 is LGHDT and CDR2 YNNKEL (reference sequence). The CDR3 has 15 residues. V lost 0 bases and J 1 base, leaving 8 bases between the germline ends. The CDR3 nucleotides read TGTGCCAGCAGCCAAGAAGGAGTTGGCACAGATACGCAGTATTTT. It yields the protein CASSQEGVGTDTQYF.

A few counts support this clonotype. This chain connects TRBV20-1 to TRBJ2-2, with D maybe TRBD1 (6 bases). The CDR3 has 15 residues. CDR1 and CDR2 from the germline V gene are DFQATT and SNEGSKA (reference sequence). Between the trimmed V and J ends, which lost 6 bases and 0 bases, there was a span of 14 bases. The CDR3 reads CSATPRQANTGELFF. The CDR3 nucleotides read TGCAGTGCCACCCCCCGACAGGCGAACACCGGGGAGCTGTTTTTT.

The chain is built from TRBV12-3 or TRBV12-4 and TRBJ2-5; perhaps TRBD2 as D (7 bases). The CDR3 runs 14 residues. The V and J ends lost 6 bases and 6 bases respectively, with 17 bases between them. The DNA for the CDR3 is TGTGCCAGCAGCCGAGGGGGGGCCGGACAGACCCAGTACTTC. This translates into CASSRGGAGQTQYF.

The chain uses TRBV7-2 and TRBJ2-7; no definite D call. V was pared by 2 bases and J by 5 bases, with 7 bases between. The CDR3 extends over 12 amino acids. Per germline, CDR1 SGHTA and CDR2 FQGNSA. This CDR3 reads CASSLMPDEQYF. The CDR3 coding sequence is TGTGCCAGCAGCTTAATGCCCGACGAGCAGTACTTC. The entire variable domain, with the rest obtained from reference TRBV7-2 and TRBJ2-7, is as follows: GAGVSQSPSNKVTEKGKDVELRCDPISGHTALYWYRQSLGQGLEFLIYFQGNSAPDKSGLPSDRFSAERTGGSVSTLTIQRTQQEDSAVYLCASSLMPDEQYFGPGTRLTVT.

The gene calls are TRBV7-9 and TRBJ1-2; no firm D call. V lost 1 base and J 4 bases, leaving 16 bases between the germline ends. Germline CDR1 reads SEHNR; CDR2 reads FQNEAQ (reference sequence). The CDR3 has 16 residues. In DNA form, the CDR3 reads TGTGCCAGCAGCTTAGACGTGGCAGTCCTTCTCTATGGCTACACCTTC. Translation: CASSLDVAVLLYGYTF.

J is TRBJ2-4 and V is TRBV4-1, with D tentatively TRBD2 (6 bases). The CDR3 is made up of 15 amino acids. In germline, CDR1 is MGHRA, CDR2 YSYEKL. Trimming took off 5 bases at V and 6 bases at J, with 17 bases between the two ends. Here the CDR3 DNA reads TGCGCCAGCAGCTATGAGGATCAAGCGGGAAACATTCAGTACTTC. Translated: CASSYEDQAGNIQYF.

V gene TRBV20-1 combines with J gene TRBJ2-7; TRBD2 might be the D (5 bases). The CDR3 loop spans 11 amino acids. From germline, CDR1 is DFQATT and CDR2 SNEGSKA (reference sequence). V was pared by 6 bases and J by 6 bases, with 12 bases between. Here the CDR3 DNA reads TGCAGTGCCCTTCGGGGTGCCGAGCAGTACTTC. Encoded protein: CSALRGAEQYF.

This clonotype was seen only a few times. V is TRBV24-1 and J is TRBJ1-1, with D perhaps matching TRBD1 (5 bases). This CDR3 is built from 14 residues. Germline V gives CDR1 KGHDR, CDR2 SFDVKD. V shed 4 bases and J shed 2 bases, with 10 bases lying between them. CDR3 protein: CATSEGTHNTEAFF. In nucleotides, the CDR3 is TGTGCCACCAGTGAAGGGACCCATAACACTGAAGCTTTCTTT.

A few counts support this clonotype. V usage is TRBV21-1 and J usage is TRBJ1-2; TRBD1 was called by the table and not checked on the DNA. TRBV21-1 is a known pseudogene. This CDR3 has 13 residues. Written as DNA, the CDR3 is TGTGCCAGCAGCACCACAGGGGTAGCTGGCTACACCTTC. It yields the protein CASSTTGVAGYTF.

In DNA, the CDR3 is TGCGCCAGCAGCCCCGCTAGCGGGGGGGCAGGGGGAGATACGCAGTATTTT. Amino acid sequence: CASSPASGGAGGDTQYF. This sequence joins TRBV4-3 and TRBJ2-3; 12 bases agree with TRBD2. The germline gives CDR1 LGHNA, CDR2 YSLEER. CDR3 length: 17 residues. The junction had 10 bases not matched to a gene; V was cut back by 4 bases and J by 5 bases.

A remark on this clonotype: This is likely a read error, given that the CDR3 carries no conserved phenylalanine or tryptophan at its end. The genes are TRBV20-1 and TRBJ2-7; no firm D call. Trimming took off 4 bases at V and 2 bases at J, with 15 bases between the two ends. This CDR3 spans 14 amino acids. Germline V gene sequence: CDR1 DFQATT, CDR2 SNEGSKA (reference sequence). The CDR3 DNA sequence: TGCAGTGCTACCGAGATCGGCGCAACCTACGAGCAGTACTCC. This translates into CSATEIGATYEQYS.

The chain links TRBV28 to TRBJ1-2; no firm D call. Germline CDR1 MDHEN, CDR2 SYDVKM. CDR3 length: 15 amino acids. The V end was cut by 2 bases, the J end by 0 bases, with 10 bases between. The CDR3 DNA follows: TGTGCCAGCAGTTTAGTTGCATTAGCTAACTATGGCTACACCTTC. Amino acids: CASSLVALANYGYTF.

The rearrangement links TRBV7-2 to TRBJ2-7; TRBD2 agrees at 12 bases. This CDR3 is 16 amino acids long. The germline V gene has CDR1 SGHTA and CDR2 FQGNSA. The ends lost 1 base at V and 7 bases at J; junction bases unmatched: 8. This CDR3 reads CASSLVALAGGREQYF. CDR3 in DNA: TGTGCCAGCAGCTTAGTCGCACTAGCGGGGGGTCGAGAGCAGTACTTC.

Only a few counts were recorded for this clonotype. The genes are TRBV28 and TRBJ2-5; TRBD2 matches at 13 bases. V was clipped by 4 bases and J by 5 bases; unmatched bases: 13. The germline CDR1 and CDR2 sequences are MDHEN and SYDVKM. The CDR3 length is 18 residues. The CDR3 DNA follows: TGTGCCAGCAGTTCGTCTAGGACTAGCGGGAGTTGGGGGGAGACCCAGTACTTC. Protein product: CASSSSRTSGSWGETQYF.

In this sample, this clonotype turned up once. The chain employs TRBV24-1 and TRBJ2-3; TRBD2 matches at 8 bases. V shed 7 bases, J shed 1 base, and the junction held 9 bases outside the gene matches. The CDR3 has 16 amino acids. Germline V gives CDR1 KGHDR, CDR2 SFDVKD. CDR3 sequence: CATRLLAGFGTDTQYF. The CDR3 DNA sequence: TGTGCCACCAGACTGTTAGCGGGATTTGGCACAGATACGCAGTATTTT.

The chain is built from TRBV6-2 or TRBV6-3 and TRBJ2-5; no definite D call. Germline V lookup: CDR1 MNHEY, CDR2 SVGEGT. With 5 bases removed from V and 5 bases from J, the gap between germline ends came to 15 bases. The CDR3 runs to 14 residues. The CDR3 here is CASSLGSLGETQYF. For the CDR3, the DNA is TGTGCCAGCAGTCTAGGGTCCCTCGGGGAGACCCAGTACTTC.

A few counts support this clonotype. The V and J genes are TRBV12-5 and TRBJ2-1; D unclear. CDR1 is LGHNT and CDR2 is FRNRAP in the germline V gene. Trimming took 4 bases from V and 4 from J, leaving 14 bases between them. This CDR3 region has 15 residues. The CDR3 reads CASGSPEVSYNEQFF. In DNA, the CDR3 is TGTGCTAGTGGTTCACCAGAAGTATCTTACAATGAGCAGTTCTTC. The complete variable domain, with remaining parts taken from reference TRBV12-5 and TRBJ2-1, reads DARVTQTPRHKVTEMGQEVTMRCQPILGHNTVFWYRQTMMQGLELLAYFRNRAPLDDSGMPKDRFSAEMPDATLATLKIQPSEPRDSAVYFCASGSPEVSYNEQFFGPGTRLTVL.

The chain employs TRBV29-1 and TRBJ1-3; no clear D. Germline V gene sequence: CDR1 SQVTM, CDR2 ANQGSEA. The CDR3 covers 12 residues. Trimming stripped 6 bases from V and 2 bases from J, with 8 bases between. As DNA, the CDR3 is TGCAGCGTCTCGGGGACTGGAAACACCATATATTTT. It yields the protein CSVSGTGNTIYF.

This clonotype came up once. The chain couples TRBV7-2 to TRBJ1-1; 9 bases align to TRBD1. The CDR3 consists of 14 residues. CDR1 SGHTA and CDR2 FQGNSA come from the germline V gene. The V segment lost 0 bases and the J segment 11 bases; nucleotides outside the gene matches: 7. This CDR3 is CASSLASDRGTAFF. In DNA, the CDR3 is TGTGCCAGCAGCTTAGCGTCCGACAGGGGGACGGCTTTCTTT. The whole variable domain, filled in from reference TRBV7-2 and TRBJ1-1, reads GAGVSQSPSNKVTEKGKDVELRCDPISGHTALYWYRQSLGQGLEFLIYFQGNSAPDKSGLPSDRFSAERTGGSVSTLTIQRTQQEDSAVYLCASSLASDRGTAFFGQGTRLTVV.

The chain carries TRBV5-1 and TRBJ1-2; TRBD1 is a possible D gene (6 bases). This CDR3 comprises 16 residues. The germline gives CDR1 SGHRS, CDR2 YFSETQ. The V and J ends lost 0 bases and 5 bases respectively, with 17 bases between them. CDR3 amino acids: CASSLGATQDSYGYTF. CDR3 sequence (DNA): TGCGCCAGCAGCTTGGGAGCTACGCAGGACAGTTATGGCTACACCTTC.

The chain is built from TRBV20-1 and TRBJ2-1, with TRBD2 identical over 9 bases. The CDR3 runs to 16 residues. Unmatched junction bases numbered 9, after V lost 0 bases and J lost 6 bases. CDR1 is DFQATT and CDR2 is SNEGSKA in the germline V gene (reference sequence). In nucleotides, the CDR3 is TGCAGTGCTAGAGATTACGCGGGAGGGCCGGGCAATGAGCAGTTCTTC. Translated, it gives CSARDYAGGPGNEQFF.

This clonotype was seen at least ten times. The chain is built from TRBV3-1 and TRBJ2-3; no reliable D call. The CDR3 totals 17 residues. Per germline, CDR1 LGHDT and CDR2 YNNKEL (reference sequence). Trimming left V 0 bases short and J 4 bases short, with 17 bases between. The CDR3 sequence: CASSQDGGHPLADTQYF. DNA of the CDR3: TGTGCCAGCAGCCAAGACGGCGGCCACCCGTTGGCAGATACGCAGTATTTT.

This clonotype occurred a few times. J is TRBJ2-5 and V is TRBV6-5; TRBD2 matches at 10 bases. The DNA matches TRBJ2-1 better at its end, which makes the J call doubtful. The CDR3 consists of 15 residues. Germline V gene lookup returns CDR1 MNHEY and CDR2 SVGAGI. CDR3 protein: CASSYSPAGGPEQFF. CDR3 in DNA: TGTGCCAGCAGTTACTCCCCAGCGGGAGGGCCGGAGCAGTTCTTC.